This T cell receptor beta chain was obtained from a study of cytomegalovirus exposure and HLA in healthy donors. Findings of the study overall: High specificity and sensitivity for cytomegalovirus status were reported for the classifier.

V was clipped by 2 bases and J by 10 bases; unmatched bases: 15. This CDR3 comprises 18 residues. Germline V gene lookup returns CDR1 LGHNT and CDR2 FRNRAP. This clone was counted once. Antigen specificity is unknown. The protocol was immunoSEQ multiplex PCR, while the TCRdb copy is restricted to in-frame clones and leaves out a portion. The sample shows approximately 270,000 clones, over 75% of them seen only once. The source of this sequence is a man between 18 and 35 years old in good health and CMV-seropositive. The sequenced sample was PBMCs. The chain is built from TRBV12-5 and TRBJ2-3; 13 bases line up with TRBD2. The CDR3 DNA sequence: TGTGCTAGTGGTTTGATACTGGGACTAGCGGGAACCGGGGAGGCGCAGTATTTT. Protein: CASGLILGLAGTGEAQYF.